This entry lists 24 T cell receptor beta chains sequenced from one sample in a study of cytomegalovirus exposure and HLA in healthy donors. 60 Vbeta and 13 Jbeta primers were used in PCR. Assay used: immunoSEQ multiplex PCR; TCRdb lists only in-frame clones, some missing. The sample carries about 150,000 clones, roughly 10% recorded once. Specimen: PBMCs. The receptor source for this set is a male donor in good health and CMV-seronegative.

Only a few counts were recorded for this clone. The rearrangement links TRBV7-2 to TRBJ2-3; D gene uncertain. V lost 4 bases to trimming and J lost 4 bases, with 12 bases between them. The CDR3 sequence is 14 residues long. Per germline, CDR1 SGHTA and CDR2 FQGNSA. The CDR3 sequence: CASSSTQVSDTQYF. CDR3 DNA: TGTGCCAGCAGCTCCACCCAGGTGTCAGATACGCAGTATTTT. The full variable domain, with the rest looked up from reference TRBV7-2 and TRBJ2-3, is GAGVSQSPSNKVTEKGKDVELRCDPISGHTALYWYRQSLGQGLEFLIYFQGNSAPDKSGLPSDRFSAERTGGSVSTLTIQRTQQEDSAVYLCASSSTQVSDTQYFGPGTRLTVL.

This rearrangement joins TRBV9 to TRBJ2-5; tentative D call: TRBD2 (6 bases). There are 14 residues in the CDR3. Trimming left V 2 bases short and J 0 bases short, with 8 bases between. From germline, CDR1 is SGDLS and CDR2 YYNGEE. CDR3: CASSVGTDQETQYF. For the CDR3, the DNA is TGTGCCAGCAGCGTCGGGACTGACCAAGAGACCCAGTACTTC.

The sample holds one count of this clone. The rearrangement joins TRBV27 to TRBJ1-2; tentatively, D is TRBD1 (6 bases). V shed 2 bases and J shed 8 bases, with 15 bases lying between them. Per the germline V gene, CDR1 is MNHEY and CDR2 is SMNVEV (reference sequence). The CDR3 contains 14 residues. CDR3 protein: CASSLIGTSRGYTF. CDR3 bases: TGTGCCAGCAGTTTAATCGGGACATCTCGGGGCTACACCTTC.

The V call is TRBV7-3, the J call TRBJ2-7; possible D gene TRBD2, 5 bases. Trimming took 5 bases from V and 3 from J, leaving 11 bases between them. Germline V gene sequence: CDR1 SGHTA, CDR2 FQGTGA. This CDR3 comprises 13 residues. The CDR3 coding sequence is TGTGCCAGCAGCCTCCTCCGGGGCTACGAGCAGTACTTC. Translation: CASSLLRGYEQYF.

The rearrangement joins TRBV7-2 to TRBJ2-7; 8 bases are shared with TRBD2. Germline CDR1 SGHTA, CDR2 FQGNSA. V shed 3 bases, J shed 2 bases, and the junction held 6 bases outside the gene matches. This CDR3 is 15 amino acids long. The CDR3 protein is CASSFSRAGAYEQYF. For the CDR3, the DNA is TGTGCCAGCAGCTTCAGCCGAGCGGGGGCCTACGAGCAGTACTTC.

J is TRBJ2-7 and V is TRBV7-8; D perhaps matches TRBD2 (6 bases). Germline CDR1 reads SGHVS; CDR2 reads FQNEAQ. The CDR3 loop spans 15 amino acids. With 1 base removed from V and 2 bases from J, the gap between germline ends came to 12 bases. CDR3: CASSLEGTFAYEQYF. CDR3 coding DNA: TGTGCCAGCAGCTTAGAGGGGACTTTCGCCTACGAGCAGTACTTC.

This clone was observed a few times. This chain uses TRBV10-3 with TRBJ2-3, with D unclear. Trimming shortened V by 10 bases and J by 3 bases, and 20 bases separated the two germline ends. In germline, CDR1 is ENHRY, CDR2 SYGVKD. The CDR3 has 15 residues. CDR3 residues: CASLDSVYQTDTQYF. The CDR3 nucleotides are TGTGCCAGCCTCGACTCCGTGTACCAGACAGATACGCAGTATTTT.

CDR3 DNA sequence: TGTGCCAGCAGCTTAGTGACAGGGAGCTATGGCTACACCTTC. It yields the protein CASSLVTGSYGYTF. V usage is TRBV7-9 and J usage is TRBJ1-2; the match to TRBD1 covers 7 bases. With V trimmed by 1 base and J by 4 bases, 3 bases remained unmatched. CDR3 size: 14 residues. Germline loops: CDR1 SEHNR, CDR2 FQNEAQ (reference sequence).

The chain employs TRBV28 and TRBJ1-3; 8 nucleotides align to TRBD1. Germline V gene data show CDR1 as MDHEN and CDR2 as SYDVKM. The CDR3 consists of 14 residues. The V and J ends lost 10 bases and 2 bases, in that order; junction bases with no gene match: 7. The CDR3 reads CAIRQGAPGNTIYF. The CDR3, as DNA: TGTGCCATCCGGCAGGGGGCGCCTGGAAACACCATATATTTT.

CDR3 sequence (DNA): TGTGCCAGTAGTACCCAGGGGGCTGGGAATCAGCCCCAGCATTTT. It codes for CASSTQGAGNQPQHF. V gene TRBV19 combines with J gene TRBJ1-5, with 8 bases lining up with TRBD1. Per germline, CDR1 LNHDA and CDR2 SQIVND (reference sequence). V shed 4 bases, J shed 4 bases, and the junction held 6 bases outside the gene matches. CDR3 size: 15 residues.

This rearrangement joins TRBV6-5 to TRBJ1-1; D is unresolved. Germline V lookup: CDR1 MNHEY, CDR2 SVGAGI. This CDR3 comprises 12 residues. Trimming took off 6 bases at V and 4 bases at J, with 9 bases between the two ends. CDR3 in DNA: TGTGCCAGCAGCCCGAGGAGCACTGAAGCTTTCTTT. Translating it yields CASSPRSTEAFF.

This clone came up a few times. V usage is TRBV9 and J usage is TRBJ1-4; maybe TRBD1 (5 bases). This CDR3 is 15 amino acids long. CDR1 is SGDLS and CDR2 is YYNGEE in the germline V gene. Trimming took 0 bases from V and 7 from J, leaving 13 bases between them. CDR3 loop: CASSVAQQGGEKLFF. The CDR3 DNA sequence: TGTGCCAGCAGCGTAGCTCAGCAGGGAGGTGAAAAACTGTTTTTT. Looking up the rest from reference TRBV9 and TRBJ1-4 gives the full variable domain: DSGVTQTPKHLITATGQRVTLRCSPRSGDLSVYWYQQSLDQGLQFLIQYYNGEERAKGNILERFSAQQFPDLHSELNLSSLELGDSALYFCASSVAQQGGEKLFFGSGTQLSVL.

This clone was seen a handful of times. The V and J genes are TRBV7-9 and TRBJ1-2; 10 bases line up with TRBD1. V gave up 5 bases and J gave up 9 bases; unmatched junction bases: 15. The germline CDR1 and CDR2 sequences are SEHNR and FQNEAQ (reference sequence). The CDR3 is 16 residues long. CDR3 bases: TGTGCCAGCAGCCCCACCCGGGACAGGGGTCTTATGCGCTACACCTTC. Encoded protein: CASSPTRDRGLMRYTF.

The rearrangement links TRBV10-2 to TRBJ2-5; D ambiguous. This CDR3 contains 15 residues. Trimming removed 2 bases at V and 1 base at J, with 11 bases between. The V gene's germline CDR1 is WSHSY and CDR2 SAAADI. CDR3 in amino acids: CASSEVLGSQETQYF. CDR3 bases: TGCGCCAGCAGTGAGGTTTTGGGCAGCCAAGAGACCCAGTACTTC.

J is TRBJ2-1 and V is TRBV5-5, with 13 bases lining up with TRBD2. V trimming: 2 bases; J trimming: 8 bases; junction bases outside the gene matches: 4. Germline V gives CDR1 SGHKS, CDR2 YYEKEE (reference sequence). The CDR3 runs to 15 residues. CDR3 amino acids: CASSFGLAGVYEQFF. Here the CDR3 DNA reads TGTGCCAGCAGCTTTGGACTAGCGGGAGTCTATGAGCAGTTCTTC. Complete variable domain (other parts from reference TRBV5-5 and TRBJ2-1): DAGVTQSPTHLIKTRGQQVTLRCSPISGHKSVSWYQQVLGQGPQFIFQYYEKEERGRGNFPDRFSARQFPNYSSELNVNALLLGDSALYLCASSFGLAGVYEQFFGPGTRLTVL.

The gene calls are TRBV28 and TRBJ2-5, with a possible D match to TRBD1 (6 bases). This CDR3 has 15 residues. The germline V gene has CDR1 MDHEN and CDR2 SYDVKM. V lost 3 bases to trimming and J lost 7 bases, with 18 bases between them. CDR3 loop: CASSLSQGRGWTQYF. The CDR3 DNA is TGTGCCAGCAGTTTGTCGCAGGGAAGGGGGTGGACCCAGTACTTC.

The chain is built from TRBV30 and TRBJ2-2; D is perhaps TRBD2 (7 bases). Germline loops: CDR1 GTSNPN, CDR2 SVGIG (reference sequence). The CDR3 totals 14 residues. V lost 4 bases to trimming and J lost 6 bases, with 15 bases between them. The CDR3 is CAWNGGGPAGELFF. The CDR3 DNA sequence: TGTGCCTGGAATGGCGGGGGCCCGGCCGGGGAGCTGTTTTTT. Together with reference TRBV30 and TRBJ2-2, the CDR3 gives the full variable domain: SQTIHQWPATLVQPVGSPLSLECTVEGTSNPNLYWYRQAAGRGLQLLFYSVGIGQISSEVPQNLSASRPQDRQFILSSKKLLLSDSGFYLCAWNGGGPAGELFFGEGSRLTVL.

V and J are TRBV27 and TRBJ1-4; no firm D call. V was clipped by 6 bases and J by 7 bases, with 12 bases between them. The CDR3 sequence is 13 residues long. The germline CDR1 and CDR2 sequences are MNHEY and SMNVEV (reference sequence). The CDR3 sequence is CASRMTGSEKLFF. The CDR3 coding sequence is TGTGCCAGCAGGATGACGGGGAGTGAAAAACTGTTTTTT.

This clone was recorded a few times. The V gene is TRBV6-5, the J gene TRBJ1-1, with a weak D call TRBD1 (5 bases). The germline gives CDR1 MNHEY, CDR2 SVGAGI. Trimming pared 6 bases from V and 2 bases from J, leaving 13 bases between. The CDR3 spans 14 residues. Here the CDR3 reads CASRSQGLNTEAFF. Written as DNA, the CDR3 is TGTGCCAGCAGGTCCCAGGGACTTAACACTGAAGCTTTCTTT.

This clone was seen only a few times. The rearrangement links TRBV5-1 to TRBJ1-1, with 9 bases that match TRBD1. J lost 3 bases, V lost 4 bases, and 4 bases had no gene match. Germline V CDR1 and CDR2: SGHRS, YFSETQ. The CDR3 runs 14 residues. CDR3 in amino acids: CASSVTGGDTEAFF. In nucleotides, the CDR3 is TGCGCCAGCAGCGTGACAGGGGGTGACACTGAAGCTTTCTTT.

The chain employs TRBV7-2 and TRBJ1-2, with no clear D. There are 12 residues in the CDR3. The V end lost 4 bases, the J end lost 4 bases, and 7 bases lay between the germline ends. Germline V gene data show CDR1 as SGHTA and CDR2 as FQGNSA. The CDR3 coding sequence is TGTGCCAGCAGCTGGGCAGCCTATGGCTACACCTTC. Protein: CASSWAAYGYTF.

This clone came up a few times. The chain couples TRBV23-1 to TRBJ1-1; the match to TRBD1 covers 8 bases. TRBV23-1 is filed as an ORF, its function uncertain. V shed 11 bases, J shed 5 bases, and the junction held 16 bases outside the gene matches. The CDR3 runs 15 residues. In DNA form, the CDR3 reads TGCGCCGGGTGGACAGGGAGCATCCTAGAAACTGAAGCTTTCTTT. Protein product: CAGWTGSILETEAFF.

CDR3: CATGGERIDEQYF. The DNA for the CDR3 is TGTGCCACTGGGGGGGAAAGGATCGACGAGCAGTACTTC. V gene TRBV10-3 combines with J gene TRBJ2-7; 7 positions match TRBD2. The J segment lost 5 bases and the V segment lost 10 bases, leaving 11 bases of the junction unmatched. The germline V gene encodes CDR1 ENHRY and CDR2 SYGVKD. The CDR3 consists of 13 residues.

This clone has a handful of counts. This sequence joins TRBV19 and TRBJ2-2; D remains unclear. Trimming shortened V by 0 bases and J by 1 base, and 12 bases separated the two germline ends. Germline V gene sequence: CDR1 LNHDA, CDR2 SQIVND (reference sequence). This CDR3 comprises 17 residues. CDR3 nucleotides: TGTGCCAGTAGTATAGAGGTGCCTCGAGGGAACACCGGGGAGCTGTTTTTT. This gives the protein CASSIEVPRGNTGELFF.